The text below deals with one TCR beta chain. The antigen is undetermined. The TCR library protocol was used to attach unique molecular identifiers. These identifiers were attached to individual cDNA molecules. TCRdb re-analysed the 5' RACE reads in MiXCR, keeping a single row per CDR3 protein. The sample has about 36,000 distinct CDR3 sequences; approximately 9.9% are singletons. The entry originates in a study of early T cells in non-severe SARS-CoV-2 infection. Background on the study: RNA in bulk from unsorted whole blood was sequenced, and chains were unpaired. Overall study findings and caveats: Using VDJdb, the matching emphasized anti-spike CD8 responses while missing private and CD4 specificities.

The CDR3 sequence is 13 residues long. V trimming: 6 bases; J trimming: 7 bases; junction bases outside the gene matches: 4. Germline V lookup: CDR1 WSHSY, CDR2 SAAADI. The sequence derives from an adult who was a healthcare worker with PCR-confirmed SARS-CoV-2 infection or an uninfected control (not recorded which). Material for sequencing was whole blood. The rearrangement uses TRBV10-2 and TRBJ1-5; the match to TRBD1 covers 9 bases. CDR3 amino acids: CASRDRGLQPQHF. In DNA form, the CDR3 reads TGCGCCAGCAGGGACAGGGGTCTCCAGCCCCAGCATTTT.